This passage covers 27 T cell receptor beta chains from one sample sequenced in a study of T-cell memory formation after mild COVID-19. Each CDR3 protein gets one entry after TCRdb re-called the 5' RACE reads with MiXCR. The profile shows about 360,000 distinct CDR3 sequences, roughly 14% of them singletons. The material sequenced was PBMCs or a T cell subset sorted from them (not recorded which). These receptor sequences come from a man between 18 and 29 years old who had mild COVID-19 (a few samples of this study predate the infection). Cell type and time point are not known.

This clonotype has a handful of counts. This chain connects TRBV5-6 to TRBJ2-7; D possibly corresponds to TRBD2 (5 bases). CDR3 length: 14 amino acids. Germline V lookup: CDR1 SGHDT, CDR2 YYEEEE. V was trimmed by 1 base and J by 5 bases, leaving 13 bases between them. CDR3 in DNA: TGTGCCAGCAGCTTGAGAGGGAAGGACGACGAGCAGTACGTC. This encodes CASSLRGKDDEQYV.

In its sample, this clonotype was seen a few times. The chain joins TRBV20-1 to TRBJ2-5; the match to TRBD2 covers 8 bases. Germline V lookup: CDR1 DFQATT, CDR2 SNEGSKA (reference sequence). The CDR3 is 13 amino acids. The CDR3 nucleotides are TGCAGCACCTTAGCGGGGACGGGCGAGACCCAGTACTTC. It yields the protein CSTLAGTGETQYF.

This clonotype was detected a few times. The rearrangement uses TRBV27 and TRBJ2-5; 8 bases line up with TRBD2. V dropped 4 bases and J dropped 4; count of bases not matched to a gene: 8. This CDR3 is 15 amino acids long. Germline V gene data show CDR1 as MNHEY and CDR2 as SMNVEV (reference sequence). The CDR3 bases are TGTGCCAGCAGTTGGGCGGGGGGACTCCGAGAGACCCAGTACTTC. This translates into CASSWAGGLRETQYF.

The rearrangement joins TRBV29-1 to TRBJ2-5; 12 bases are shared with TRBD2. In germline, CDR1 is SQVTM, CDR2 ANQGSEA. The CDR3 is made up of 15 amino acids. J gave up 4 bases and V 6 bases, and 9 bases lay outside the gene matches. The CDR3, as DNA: TGCAGCGTCGATGGACTAGCGGGGAGGAGAGAGACCCAGTACTTC. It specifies CSVDGLAGRRETQYF.

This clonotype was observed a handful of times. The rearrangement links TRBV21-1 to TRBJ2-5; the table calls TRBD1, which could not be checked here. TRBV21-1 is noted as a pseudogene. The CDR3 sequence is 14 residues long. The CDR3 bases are TGTGCCAGCCGCTACAGGGGGAGGAAAAAGACCCAGTACTTC. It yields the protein CASRYRGRKKTQYF.

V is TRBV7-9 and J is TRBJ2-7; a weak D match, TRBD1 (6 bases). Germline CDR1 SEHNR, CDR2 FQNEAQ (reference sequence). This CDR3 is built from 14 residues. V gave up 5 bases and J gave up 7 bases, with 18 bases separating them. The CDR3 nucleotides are TGTGCCAGCAGCAAGATAACCGGGACATCTGAGCAGTACTTC. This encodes CASSKITGTSEQYF.

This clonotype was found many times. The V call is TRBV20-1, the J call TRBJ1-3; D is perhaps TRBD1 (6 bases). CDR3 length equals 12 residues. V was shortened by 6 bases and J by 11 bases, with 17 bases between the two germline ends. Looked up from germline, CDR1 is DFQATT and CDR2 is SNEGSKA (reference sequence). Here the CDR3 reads CSAQLQGTAIYF. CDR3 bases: TGCAGTGCGCAATTACAGGGAACCGCCATATATTTT.

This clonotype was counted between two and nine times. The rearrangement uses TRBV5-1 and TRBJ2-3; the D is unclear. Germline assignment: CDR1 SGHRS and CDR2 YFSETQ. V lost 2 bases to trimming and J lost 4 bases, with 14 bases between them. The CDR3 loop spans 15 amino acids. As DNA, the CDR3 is TGCGCCAGCAGCTTAAAGCTAGGTGGCGCAGATACGCAGTATTTT. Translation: CASSLKLGGADTQYF. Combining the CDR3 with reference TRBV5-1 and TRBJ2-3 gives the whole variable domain KAGVTQTPRYLIKTRGQQVTLSCSPISGHRSVSWYQQTPGQGLQFLFEYFSETQRNKGNFPGRFSGRQFSNSRSEMNVSTLELGDSALYLCASSLKLGGADTQYFGPGTRLTVL.

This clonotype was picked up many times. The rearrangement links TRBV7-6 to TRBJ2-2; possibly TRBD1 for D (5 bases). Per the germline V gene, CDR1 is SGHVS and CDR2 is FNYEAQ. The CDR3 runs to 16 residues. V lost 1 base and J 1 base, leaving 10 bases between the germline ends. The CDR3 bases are TGTGCCAGCAGCTTAGGGCAGGGTAGGAACACCGGGGAGCTGTTTTTT. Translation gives CASSLGQGRNTGELFF.

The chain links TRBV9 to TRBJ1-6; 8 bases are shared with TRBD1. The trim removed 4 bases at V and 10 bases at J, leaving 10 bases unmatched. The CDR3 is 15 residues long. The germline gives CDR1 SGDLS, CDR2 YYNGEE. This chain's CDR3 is CASSSEPTGESPLHF. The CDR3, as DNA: TGTGCCAGCAGCTCCGAACCGACAGGGGAATCACCCCTCCACTTT.

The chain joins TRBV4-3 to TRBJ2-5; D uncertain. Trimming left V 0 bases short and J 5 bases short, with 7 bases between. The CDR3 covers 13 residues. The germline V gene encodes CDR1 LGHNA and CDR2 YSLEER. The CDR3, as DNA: TGCGCCAGCAGCCAAGATTTTCGGGAGACCCAGTACTTC. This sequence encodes CASSQDFRETQYF.

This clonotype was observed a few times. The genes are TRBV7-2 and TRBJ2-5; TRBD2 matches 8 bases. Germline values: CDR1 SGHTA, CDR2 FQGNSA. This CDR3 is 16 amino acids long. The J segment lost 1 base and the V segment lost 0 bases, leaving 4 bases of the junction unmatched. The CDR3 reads CASSLAYAGGQETQYF. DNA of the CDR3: TGTGCCAGCAGCTTAGCATACGCGGGGGGCCAAGAGACCCAGTACTTC.

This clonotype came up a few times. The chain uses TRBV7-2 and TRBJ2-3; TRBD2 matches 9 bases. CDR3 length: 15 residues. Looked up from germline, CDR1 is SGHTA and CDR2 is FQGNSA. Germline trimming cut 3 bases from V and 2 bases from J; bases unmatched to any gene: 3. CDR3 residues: CASSLSGGFTDTQYF. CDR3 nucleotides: TGTGCCAGCAGCTTGAGCGGGGGGTTCACAGATACGCAGTATTTT.

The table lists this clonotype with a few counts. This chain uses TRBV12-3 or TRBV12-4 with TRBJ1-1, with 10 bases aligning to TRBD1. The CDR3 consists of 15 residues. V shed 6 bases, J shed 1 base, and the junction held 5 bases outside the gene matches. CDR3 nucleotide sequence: TGTGCCAGCAGGTCCGGGACAGGGGAGAACACTGAAGCTTTCTTT. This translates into CASRSGTGENTEAFF.

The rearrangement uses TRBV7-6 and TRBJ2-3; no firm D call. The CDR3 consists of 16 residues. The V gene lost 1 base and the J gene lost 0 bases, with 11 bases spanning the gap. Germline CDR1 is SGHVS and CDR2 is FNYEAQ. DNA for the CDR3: TGTGCCAGCAGCTTAGGGGCCACCTCTAGCACAGATACGCAGTATTTT. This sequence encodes CASSLGATSSTDTQYF.

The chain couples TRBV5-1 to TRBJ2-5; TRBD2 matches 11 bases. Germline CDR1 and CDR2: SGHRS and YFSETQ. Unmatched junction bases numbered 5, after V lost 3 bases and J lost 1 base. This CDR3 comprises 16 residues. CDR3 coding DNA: TGCGCCAGCAGCTCTGGACTAGCGGGTCCCCAAGAGACCCAGTACTTC. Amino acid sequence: CASSSGLAGPQETQYF.

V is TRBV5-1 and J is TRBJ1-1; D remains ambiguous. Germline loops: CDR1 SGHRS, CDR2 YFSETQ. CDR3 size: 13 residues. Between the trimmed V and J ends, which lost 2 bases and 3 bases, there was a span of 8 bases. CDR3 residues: CASSFHGDTEAFF. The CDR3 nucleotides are TGCGCCAGCAGCTTTCACGGGGACACTGAAGCTTTCTTT.

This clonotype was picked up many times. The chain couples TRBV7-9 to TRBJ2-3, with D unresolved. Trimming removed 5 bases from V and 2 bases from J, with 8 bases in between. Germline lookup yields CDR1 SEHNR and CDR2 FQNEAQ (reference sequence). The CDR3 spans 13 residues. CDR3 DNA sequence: TGTGCCAGCAGCATATGGGCCACAGATACGCAGTATTTT. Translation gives CASSIWATDTQYF.

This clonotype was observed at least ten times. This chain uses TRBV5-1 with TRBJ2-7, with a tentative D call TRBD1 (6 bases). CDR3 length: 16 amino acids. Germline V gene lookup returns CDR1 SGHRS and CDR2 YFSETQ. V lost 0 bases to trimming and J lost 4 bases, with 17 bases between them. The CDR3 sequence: CASSLAYPGHAYEQYV. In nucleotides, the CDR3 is TGCGCCAGCAGCTTGGCCTATCCGGGACATGCTTACGAGCAGTACGTC.

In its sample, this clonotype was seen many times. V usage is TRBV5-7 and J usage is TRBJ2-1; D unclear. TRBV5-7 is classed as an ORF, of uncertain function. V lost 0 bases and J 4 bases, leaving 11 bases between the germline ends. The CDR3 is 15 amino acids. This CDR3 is CASSLEGPKYNEQFF. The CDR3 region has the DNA TGTGCCAGCAGCTTGGAGGGCCCAAAATACAATGAGCAGTTCTTC.

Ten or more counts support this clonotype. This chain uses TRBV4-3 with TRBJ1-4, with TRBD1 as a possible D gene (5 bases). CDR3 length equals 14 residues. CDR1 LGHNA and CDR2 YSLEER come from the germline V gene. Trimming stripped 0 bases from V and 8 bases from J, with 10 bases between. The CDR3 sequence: CASSQDGRGEKLFF. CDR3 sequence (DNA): TGCGCCAGCAGCCAAGACGGGAGGGGAGAAAAACTGTTTTTT.

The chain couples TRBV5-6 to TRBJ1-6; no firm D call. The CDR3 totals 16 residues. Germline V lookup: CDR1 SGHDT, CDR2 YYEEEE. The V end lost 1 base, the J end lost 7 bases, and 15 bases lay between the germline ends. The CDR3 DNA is TGTGCCAGCAGCTTGCGCCCGTCTATCTTAAATTCACCCCTCCACTTT. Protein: CASSLRPSILNSPLHF.

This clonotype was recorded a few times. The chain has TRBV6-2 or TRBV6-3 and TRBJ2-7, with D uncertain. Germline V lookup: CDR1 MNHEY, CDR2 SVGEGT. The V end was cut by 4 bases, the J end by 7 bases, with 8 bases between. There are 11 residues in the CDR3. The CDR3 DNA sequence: TGTGCCAGCAGTTCGTGGTCAGAGCAGTACTTC. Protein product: CASSSWSEQYF.

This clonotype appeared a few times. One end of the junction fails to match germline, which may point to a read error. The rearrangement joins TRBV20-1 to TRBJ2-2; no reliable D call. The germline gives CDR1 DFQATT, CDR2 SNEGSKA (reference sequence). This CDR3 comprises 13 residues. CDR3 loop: CSARDTITGELFF. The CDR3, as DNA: TGCAGTGCTCGAGATACTATAACCGGGGAGCTGTTTTTT.

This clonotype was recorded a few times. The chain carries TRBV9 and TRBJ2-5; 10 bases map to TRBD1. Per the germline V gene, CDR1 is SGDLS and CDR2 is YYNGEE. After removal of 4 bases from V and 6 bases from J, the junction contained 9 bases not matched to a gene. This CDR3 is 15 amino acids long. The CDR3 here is CASSSGGTGVQTQYF. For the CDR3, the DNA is TGTGCCAGCAGCTCGGGGGGGACAGGGGTGCAGACCCAGTACTTC.

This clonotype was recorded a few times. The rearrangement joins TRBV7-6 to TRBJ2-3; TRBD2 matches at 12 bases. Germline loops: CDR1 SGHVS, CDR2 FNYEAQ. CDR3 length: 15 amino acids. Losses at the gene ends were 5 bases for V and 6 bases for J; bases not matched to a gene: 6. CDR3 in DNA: TGTGCCAGCAGCATTGGACTAGCGGGGATGGATACGCAGTATTTT. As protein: CASSIGLAGMDTQYF.

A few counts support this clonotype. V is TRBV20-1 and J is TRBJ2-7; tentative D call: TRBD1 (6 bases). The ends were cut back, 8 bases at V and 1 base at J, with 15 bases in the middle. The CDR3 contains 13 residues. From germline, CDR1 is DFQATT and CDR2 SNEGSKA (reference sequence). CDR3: CSKRRQASYEQYV. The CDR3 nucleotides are TGCAGTAAGCGCCGACAGGCATCCTACGAGCAGTACGTC.